The clone carrying this T cell receptor beta chain was observed a handful of times. Its antigen is currently unknown. The CDR3 contains 15 residues. Trimming cost V 1 base and J 8 bases, with 15 bases left between them. Germline V gene lookup returns CDR1 SGHRS and CDR2 YFSETQ. The sample is drawn from a study of CD8+CD57+ T cells in acquired aplastic anemia. Study-level background: Each DNA sample taken from sorted CD4+ and CD8+ cells came to roughly 3.5 ug on average. Healthy donor CD4+ samples were sequenced to a depth that averaged around 9.8 million reads.

Both TCR beta VDJ combination and CDR3 sequence profiling were carried out. Genomic DNA was the template for this profiling. TCRdb re-analysed the reads in MiXCR, keeping a single row per CDR3 protein. The data contain some 220,000 distinct CDR3 sequences, 30% to 35% of them seen just once; the ten biggest clones take up about 1.1%. The study, taken as a whole, reports: Levels of CD8+ Simpson's diversity were not significantly distinct in patients versus controls. Roughly 31 CD8+ CDR3 sequences were shared between patients and controls.

The source is a human donor in good health, serving as a control. The chain combines TRBV5-1 with TRBJ1-4; D not resolved. What was sequenced was sorted CD4+, CD8+, or CD8+CD57+ T cells (not recorded which) from PBMCs. The CDR3, as DNA: TGCGCCAGCAGCTTGTGGGATTCCGGGGAGGAAAAACTGTTTTTT. Its protein product is CASSLWDSGEEKLFF.